This TCR beta chain was sequenced for a study of T cell repertoires in cytomegalovirus infection. Study results and caveats: Summed frequency of public TCR beta families distinguished CMV carriers with the relevant HLA.

Regarding this clonotype: What it recognizes is unknown.

V was clipped by 4 bases and J by 0 bases, with 23 bases between them. The CDR3 length is 18 residues. Per the germline V gene, CDR1 is DFQATT and CDR2 is SNEGSKA (reference sequence). TCRdb ran MiXCR on the reads and lists one entry per CDR3 protein. There are some 680,000 distinct CDR3 sequences in the sample; under 40% occur only once, and about 2.8% lies in the top ten. This TCR was recovered from a human donor in good health (CMV status not recorded). Some clones in this sample may be carry-over from other donors' samples. The V call is TRBV20-1, the J call TRBJ2-3, with D maybe TRBD2 (5 bases). What was sequenced was PBMCs. For the CDR3, the DNA is TGCAGTGCTACTATCAACTTATTAGCGAACTATAGCACAGATACGCAGTATTTT. The encoded protein is CSATINLLANYSTDTQYF.